This is a list of T cell receptor beta chains from one sample in a study of CD8+ T cells in alopecia areata. Only in-frame clones appear in the TCRdb table, and some are missing; sequencing was by immunoSEQ multiplex PCR. The sample lists 110,000 or so clones; around 54% were seen once. The sample in question was CD4+ T cells sorted from blood, obtained at week 24, from a patient treated with tofacitinib. The receptor set was obtained from a human donor with alopecia areata. The CDR3 runs from the conserved cysteine through the conserved F or W. Fields, in order: J gene, D gene, clone size, V gene, CDR3 DNA, CDR3 protein. The D gene is left open where the match is weak. The size of a clone is reported for some rows only, either as once, few or many, or as a class for expanded clones.

j_gene: TRBJ1-1
d_gene: .
abundance: few
v_gene: TRBV29-1
CDR3nt: TGCAGCGTTGTGCGGGAACTAGCTTTCTTT
CDR3aa: CSVVRELAFF

j_gene: TRBJ2-5
d_gene: TRBD1
abundance: .
v_gene: TRBV25-1
CDR3nt: TGTGCCAAAGACAGGGGTGAGGAGACCCAGTACTTC
CDR3aa: CAKDRGEETQYF

j_gene: TRBJ2-5
d_gene: TRBD1
abundance: .
v_gene: TRBV7-2
CDR3nt: TGTGCCAGCAGCTCACAGGGGGCGTGGGGGAAGGAGACCCAGTACTTC
CDR3aa: CASSSQGAWGKETQYF

j_gene: TRBJ1-1
d_gene: .
abundance: .
v_gene: TRBV6-5
CDR3nt: TGTGCCAGCAGTTCGGTCCCTCGAGCCACTGAAGCTTTCTTT
CDR3aa: CASSSVPRATEAFF

j_gene: TRBJ1-4
d_gene: .
abundance: few
v_gene: TRBV29-1
CDR3nt: TGCAGCGCGGGTCCAACTAATGAAAAACTGTTTTTT
CDR3aa: CSAGPTNEKLFF

j_gene: TRBJ1-1
d_gene: TRBD1
abundance: .
v_gene: TRBV15
CDR3nt: TGTGCCACCAGCAGAGGTTACAGGGGTTTAAAGACTGAAGCTTTCTTT
CDR3aa: CATSRGYRGLKTEAFF

j_gene: TRBJ2-2
d_gene: .
abundance: .
v_gene: TRBV29-1
CDR3nt: TGCAGCGTTAGCAGTGGGGCGACTGGGGGGGAGCTGTTTTTT
CDR3aa: CSVSSGATGGELFF

j_gene: TRBJ2-5
d_gene: .
abundance: few
v_gene: TRBV5-6
CDR3nt: TGTGCCAGCAGCTATTCAGGGGCTCGGGAGACCCAGTACTTC
CDR3aa: CASSYSGARETQYF

j_gene: TRBJ1-5
d_gene: .
abundance: .
v_gene: TRBV7-2
CDR3nt: TGTGCCAGCAGCCTGGGGCCAGGTAGCAATCAGCCCCAGCATTTT
CDR3aa: CASSLGPGSNQPQHF

j_gene: TRBJ2-3
d_gene: .
abundance: few
v_gene: TRBV7-9
CDR3nt: TGTGCCAGCAGCTTTTTATATTCGTCAGATACGCAGTATTTT
CDR3aa: CASSFLYSSDTQYF

j_gene: TRBJ1-6
d_gene: .
abundance: once
v_gene: TRBV4-3
CDR3nt: TGCGCCAGCAGCCACCTACAGGGTAATTCACCCCTCCACTTT
CDR3aa: CASSHLQGNSPLHF

j_gene: TRBJ1-2
d_gene: TRBD1
abundance: once
v_gene: TRBV29-1
CDR3nt: TGCAGCGATAGACAGGGTTATGGCTACACCTTC
CDR3aa: CSDRQGYGYTF

j_gene: TRBJ1-4
d_gene: TRBD1
abundance: .
v_gene: TRBV29-1
CDR3nt: TGCAGCGTGGGACAGGCTTCTAATGAAAAACTGTTTTTT
CDR3aa: CSVGQASNEKLFF

j_gene: TRBJ1-5
d_gene: .
abundance: few
v_gene: TRBV29-1
CDR3nt: TGCAGCGTTGGAGAACAGGGTGGTCAGCCCCAGCATTTT
CDR3aa: CSVGEQGGQPQHF

j_gene: TRBJ1-1
d_gene: .
abundance: few
v_gene: TRBV21-1
CDR3nt: TGTGCCAGCAGCAGGAAGTTGAACACTGAAGCTTTCTTT
CDR3aa: CASSRKLNTEAFF

j_gene: TRBJ2-7
d_gene: .
abundance: .
v_gene: TRBV7-2
CDR3nt: TGTGCCAGCAGCTTAGTACAGGAGTACGAGCAGTACTTC
CDR3aa: CASSLVQEYEQYF

j_gene: TRBJ1-2
d_gene: .
abundance: .
v_gene: TRBV2
CDR3nt: TGTGCCAGCAGCCACAGGGATGGCTACACCTTC
CDR3aa: CASSHRDGYTF